What follows are 21 T cell receptor beta chains derived from one specimen sequenced in a study of Graves' ophthalmopathy and Graves' hyperthyroidism. The TCR beta CDR3 regions underwent amplification from RNA transcripts. First-round RT-PCR used HTBI primers; second-round multiplex PCR followed. TCRdb used MiXCR to reprocess the multiplex PCR reads, holding one entry per CDR3 protein. Among 360,000 or so distinct CDR3 sequences listed, 15% to 20% were seen once. Sequences were obtained from peripheral blood. Receptors were obtained from a woman between 18 and 29 years old with Graves' ophthalmopathy.

This clonotype showed up many times. The chain links TRBV7-3 to TRBJ1-6; possible D gene TRBD1, 5 bases. Deletions cut 1 base from V and 10 bases from J, with 11 bases between. CDR3 length: 14 residues. Germline V gene sequence: CDR1 SGHTA, CDR2 FQGTGA. CDR3 amino acids: CASSLSKGRSPLHF. CDR3 nucleotides: TGTGCCAGCAGCTTAAGTAAGGGGAGGTCACCCCTCCACTTT.

This clonotype was observed many times. The chain combines TRBV4-1 with TRBJ2-5; D might be TRBD1 or TRBD2, each matching 5 bases. The CDR3 length is 14 residues. V lost 4 bases and J lost 5, with 14 bases in between. Germline V gene lookup returns CDR1 MGHRA and CDR2 YSYEKL. The CDR3 is CASSLGTFGETQYF. CDR3 DNA sequence: TGCGCCAGCAGCCTCGGGACCTTTGGGGAGACCCAGTACTTC.

V usage is TRBV28 and J usage is TRBJ2-7; no clear D. The CDR3 totals 12 residues. Trimming stripped 7 bases from V and 2 bases from J, with 9 bases between. The germline CDR1 and CDR2 sequences are MDHEN and SYDVKM. For the CDR3, the DNA is TGTGCCAGCACTTCTTCACCCTACGAGCAGTACTTC. This sequence encodes CASTSSPYEQYF.

This clonotype was observed many times. Here the CDR3 DNA reads TGTGCCAGCAGTTTGCGGACGGACTGGGGCTACACCTTC. This translates into CASSLRTDWGYTF. This rearrangement joins TRBV28 to TRBJ1-2, with D unclear. CDR3 length equals 13 residues. The V and J ends lost 3 bases and 8 bases respectively, with 13 bases between them. Germline assignment: CDR1 MDHEN and CDR2 SYDVKM.

This clonotype was observed many times. The chain uses TRBV6-2 or TRBV6-3 and TRBJ2-5, with 10 bases that match TRBD1. This CDR3 has 16 amino acids. CDR1 is MNHEY, CDR2 SVGEGT, per germline. The ends lost 4 bases at V and 4 bases at J; junction bases unmatched: 9. Written as DNA, the CDR3 is TGTGCCAGCAGTTGGCTGACAGGGGGCGGAGGAGAGACCCAGTACTTC. It codes for CASSWLTGGGGETQYF.

This clonotype was detected ten times or more. The chain carries TRBV28 and TRBJ1-2; 7 bases fit TRBD1. The length of the CDR3 is 14 residues. Germline V gene data show CDR1 as MDHEN and CDR2 as SYDVKM. V dropped 7 bases and J dropped 0; count of bases not matched to a gene: 5. CDR3 bases: TGTGCCAGCAAACCAGGGGGAGCTAACTATGGCTACACCTTC. Residues: CASKPGGANYGYTF.

The chain has TRBV7-8 and TRBJ2-5; 12 bases are a match to TRBD2. Germline V gene data show CDR1 as SGHVS and CDR2 as FQNEAQ. The CDR3 sequence is 18 residues long. V trimming: 0 bases; J trimming: 4 bases; junction bases outside the gene matches: 9. The CDR3 spells CASSLALAGGPRGETQYF. The DNA for the CDR3 is TGTGCCAGCAGCTTAGCTCTAGCGGGAGGGCCTAGGGGAGAGACCCAGTACTTC. Variable domain in full (rest from reference TRBV7-8 and TRBJ2-5): GAGVSQSPRYKVAKRGQDVALRCDPISGHVSLFWYQQALGQGPEFLTYFQNEAQLDKSGLPSDRFFAERPEGSVSTLKIQRTQQEDSAVYLCASSLALAGGPRGETQYFGPGTRLLVL.

This clonotype was detected ten times or more. The rearrangement uses TRBV7-2 and TRBJ2-7; the match to TRBD1 covers 9 bases. The germline V gene has CDR1 SGHTA and CDR2 FQGNSA. CDR3 length equals 15 residues. V lost 4 bases to trimming and J lost 3 bases; unmatched junction nucleotides: 7. The CDR3 sequence is CASSWGPTGGYEQYF. Here the CDR3 DNA reads TGTGCCAGCAGCTGGGGCCCGACAGGGGGCTACGAGCAGTACTTC. Combining the CDR3 with reference TRBV7-2 and TRBJ2-7 gives the whole variable domain GAGVSQSPSNKVTEKGKDVELRCDPISGHTALYWYRQSLGQGLEFLIYFQGNSAPDKSGLPSDRFSAERTGGSVSTLTIQRTQQEDSAVYLCASSWGPTGGYEQYFGPGTRLTVT.

There are many counts of this clonotype. This sequence joins TRBV10-1 and TRBJ1-2; the match to TRBD1 covers 8 bases. V shed 2 bases, J shed 8 bases, and the junction held 10 bases outside the gene matches. The germline V gene has CDR1 WNHNN and CDR2 SYGVQD (reference sequence). This CDR3 region has 15 residues. The CDR3, as DNA: TGCGCCAGCAGTGAGACATCGGACAGGGCGAGGGGCTACACCTTC. This codes for CASSETSDRARGYTF.

At least ten counts were recorded for this clonotype. The J gene is TRBJ2-7, the V gene TRBV6-2 or TRBV6-3; D not resolved. V was trimmed by 6 bases and J by 3 bases, leaving 21 bases between them. The CDR3 sequence is 16 residues long. The germline V gene encodes CDR1 MNHEY and CDR2 SVGEGT. DNA for the CDR3: TGTGCCAGCAGCCACTGGGTCCTCTCCTCCGGCTACGAGCAGTACTTC. This gives the protein CASSHWVLSSGYEQYF.

The sample holds many counts of this clonotype. This rearrangement joins TRBV28 to TRBJ2-5, with D perhaps matching TRBD2 (5 bases). Trimming took off 6 bases at V and 7 bases at J, with 15 bases between the two ends. Germline CDR1 reads MDHEN; CDR2 reads SYDVKM. This CDR3 comprises 13 residues. The CDR3 protein is CASRGRARVTQYF. In DNA, the CDR3 is TGTGCCAGCAGAGGACGGGCGCGGGTGACCCAGTACTTC.

This clonotype occurred many times. The chain has TRBV2 and TRBJ2-1, with a weak D call TRBD2 (6 bases). With 7 bases removed from V and 6 bases from J, the gap between germline ends came to 25 bases. The CDR3 extends over 17 amino acids. The germline V gene encodes CDR1 SNHLY and CDR2 FYNNEI. The CDR3 DNA sequence: TGTGCCAGCATCCCACCCCTCGGGGCAGGGAGGATCAATGAGCAGTTCTTC. This translates into CASIPPLGAGRINEQFF. Full variable domain (missing parts from reference TRBV2 and TRBJ2-1): EPEVTQTPSHQVTQMGQEVILRCVPISNHLYFYWYRQILGQKVEFLVSFYNNEISEKSEIFDDQFSVERPDGSNFTLKIRSTKLEDSAMYFCASIPPLGAGRINEQFFGPGTRLTVL.

This chain links TRBV7-2 with TRBJ1-1; no definite D call. Germline loops: CDR1 SGHTA, CDR2 FQGNSA. The CDR3 sequence is 14 residues long. The germline V and J ends were trimmed by 5 bases and 3 bases, with 13 bases remaining between them. In DNA, the CDR3 is TGTGCCAGCAGCCCTCGGATTCGGGACACTGAAGCTTTCTTT. The encoded protein is CASSPRIRDTEAFF.

This clonotype was seen at least ten times. V and J are TRBV7-3 and TRBJ1-1; the D is unclear. V was trimmed by 0 bases and J by 3 bases, leaving 17 bases between them. The CDR3 runs to 17 residues. The germline CDR1 and CDR2 sequences are SGHTA and FQGTGA. CDR3 protein: CASSLTPAFRADTEAFF. DNA of the CDR3: TGTGCCAGCAGCTTAACTCCCGCCTTTCGAGCAGACACTGAAGCTTTCTTT.

This clonotype was counted a few times. The junction departs from the called germline gene at one end, perhaps through a read error. V gene TRBV3-1 combines with J gene TRBJ2-2; 7 bases are shared with TRBD1. The CDR3 spans 14 residues. Germline V gene data show CDR1 as LGHDT and CDR2 as YNNKEL (reference sequence). The CDR3 DNA follows: TGTGTCAGCAGTCCGACAGGGAACGCCGGGGAGCTGTTTTTT. Translating gives CVSSPTGNAGELFF.

This clonotype was observed at least ten times. The chain combines TRBV28 with TRBJ1-5; D remains unclear. This CDR3 region has 15 residues. V was clipped by 5 bases and J by 2 bases, with 13 bases between them. Germline CDR1 and CDR2: MDHEN and SYDVKM. The CDR3, as DNA: TGTGCCAGCAGTCTGGAGACGTGGGGCAATCAGCCCCAGCATTTT. Translation gives CASSLETWGNQPQHF.

This clonotype has ten or more counts. V gene TRBV29-1 combines with J gene TRBJ2-5; tentative D call: TRBD2 (5 bases). V gave up 4 bases and J gave up 5 bases, with 5 bases separating them. This CDR3 spans 10 amino acids. CDR1 is SQVTM, CDR2 ANQGSEA, per germline. This chain's CDR3 is CSVGEETQYF. For the CDR3, the DNA is TGCAGCGTTGGGGAGGAGACCCAGTACTTC.

V and J are TRBV18 and TRBJ2-7; 7 bases are a match to TRBD1. The CDR3 sequence is 12 residues long. Germline V gives CDR1 KGHSH, CDR2 LQKENI. Trimming took 4 bases from V and 6 from J; bases not matched to a gene: 3. CDR3 residues: CASSRDRVEQYF. In nucleotides, the CDR3 is TGTGCCAGCTCACGAGACAGGGTCGAGCAGTACTTC.

In this sample, this clonotype turned up many times. The V call is TRBV11-1, the J call TRBJ1-1; 9 nucleotides match TRBD1. The CDR3 consists of 16 residues. The V gene end was trimmed by 10 bases and the J gene end by 0 bases; junction bases not matched to a gene: 12. The V gene's germline CDR1 is SGHAT and CDR2 FQDESV (reference sequence). The CDR3 sequence: CATTRGTGFMNTEAFF. Here the CDR3 DNA reads TGTGCCACCACTCGCGGGACAGGGTTTATGAACACTGAAGCTTTCTTT.

This clonotype was counted once. The rearrangement joins TRBV24-1 to TRBJ2-5; maybe TRBD1 (6 bases). This CDR3 is 16 amino acids long. V lost 1 base and J lost 5, with 16 bases in between. Per germline, CDR1 KGHDR and CDR2 SFDVKD. Written as DNA, the CDR3 is TGTGCCACCAGTGATTTTGGTTCAGGGGTAGGGGAGACCCAGTACTTC. This sequence encodes CATSDFGSGVGETQYF.

On this clonotype: This may be a read error, as it is one base from a much larger clone. This sequence joins TRBV7-3 and TRBJ2-2; no clear D. CDR3 size: 13 residues. Germline CDR1 SGHTA, CDR2 FQGTGA. Trimming took off 0 bases at V and 6 bases at J, with 5 bases between the two ends. The CDR3 loop reads CASSLTSSGELFF. Here the CDR3 DNA reads TGTGCCAGCAGCTTAACGTCTTCCGGGGAGCTGTTTTTT.